This T cell receptor beta chain was captured by sequencing in a study of a mutant IDH1 vaccine in newly diagnosed glioma. The CDR3 runs 10 residues. Germline loops: CDR1 DFQATT, CDR2 SNEGSKA (reference sequence). V lost 1 base to trimming and J lost 10 bases, with 5 bases between them. Sequenced by immunoSEQ multiplex PCR; TCRdb stores in-frame clones only, minus some. The sample includes about 67,000 clones, over 70% of them seen just once. As for this clone: The antigen remains unidentified.

General study results and limits: Altogether, 93.3% of patients exhibited vaccine-induced immune responses. Pseudoprogression apparently lacked any relation to changes in top peripheral T cell clonotypes.

Time point described: baseline, week 1 (first vaccination visit). Treatment of the sample: pre-vaccination baseline after standard-of-care therapy. The receptor was derived from a woman aged 18-29 years with glioma. Some clones in this sample may be carry-over from other donors' samples. Specimen: peripheral blood mononuclear cells (PBMCs), collected from a glioma patient treated with radiotherapy, temozolomide or both. The gene calls are TRBV20-1 and TRBJ2-1; D remains unclear. CDR3 DNA: TGCAGTGCTAGAGCAGCGGAGCAGTTCTTC. It is translated as CSARAAEQFF.